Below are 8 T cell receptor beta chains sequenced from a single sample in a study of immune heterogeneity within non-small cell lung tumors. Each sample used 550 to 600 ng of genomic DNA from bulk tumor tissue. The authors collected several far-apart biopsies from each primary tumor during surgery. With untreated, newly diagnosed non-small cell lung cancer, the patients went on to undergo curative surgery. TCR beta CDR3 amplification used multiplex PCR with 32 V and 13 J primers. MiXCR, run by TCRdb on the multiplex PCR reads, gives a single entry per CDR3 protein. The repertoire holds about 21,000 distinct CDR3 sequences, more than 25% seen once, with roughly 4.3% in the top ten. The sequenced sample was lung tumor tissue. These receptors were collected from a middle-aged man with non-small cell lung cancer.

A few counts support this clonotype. Here the CDR3 reads CASSYTGTVLRTEAFF. The CDR3 DNA is TGTGCCAGCAGTTACACTGGGACAGTCCTACGGACTGAAGCTTTCTTT. The J gene is TRBJ1-1, the V gene TRBV6-5, with 7 bases that match TRBD1. The trim removed 2 bases at V and 5 bases at J, leaving 11 bases unmatched. CDR3 length: 16 amino acids. Germline V lookup: CDR1 MNHEY, CDR2 SVGAGI.

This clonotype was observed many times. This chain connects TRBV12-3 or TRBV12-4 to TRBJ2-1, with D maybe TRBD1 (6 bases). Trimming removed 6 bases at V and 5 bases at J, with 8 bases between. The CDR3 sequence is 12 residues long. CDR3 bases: TGTGCCAGCAGCGCAGGGGACAATGAGCAGTTCTTC. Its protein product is CASSAGDNEQFF.

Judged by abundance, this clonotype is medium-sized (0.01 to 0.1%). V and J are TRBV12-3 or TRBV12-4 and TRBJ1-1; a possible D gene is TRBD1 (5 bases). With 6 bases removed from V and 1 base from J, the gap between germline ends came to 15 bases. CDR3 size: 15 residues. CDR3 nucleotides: TGTGCCAGCAGGGGGCGCGGATCCTCGAACACTGAAGCTTTCTTT. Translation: CASRGRGSSNTEAFF.

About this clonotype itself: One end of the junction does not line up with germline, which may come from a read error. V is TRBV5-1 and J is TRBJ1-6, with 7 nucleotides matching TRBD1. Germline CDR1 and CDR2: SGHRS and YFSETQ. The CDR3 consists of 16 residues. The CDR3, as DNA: TGCTACACACGAGCAGGGGGACAAACCTATAATTTACCCCTCCACTTT. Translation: CYTRAGGQTYNLPLHF.

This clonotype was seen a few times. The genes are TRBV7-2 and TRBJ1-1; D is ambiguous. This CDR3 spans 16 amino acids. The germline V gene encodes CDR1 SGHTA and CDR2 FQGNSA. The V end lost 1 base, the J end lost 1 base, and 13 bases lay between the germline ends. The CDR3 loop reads CASSLGQVRENTEAFF. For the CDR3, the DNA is TGTGCCAGCAGCTTAGGACAAGTACGGGAGAACACTGAAGCTTTCTTT.

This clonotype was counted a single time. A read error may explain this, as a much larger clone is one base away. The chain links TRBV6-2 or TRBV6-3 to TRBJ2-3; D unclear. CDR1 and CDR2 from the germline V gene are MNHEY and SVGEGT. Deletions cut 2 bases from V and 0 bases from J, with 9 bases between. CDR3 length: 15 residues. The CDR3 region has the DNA TGTGCCAGCAGTTACGAGTCTCTTAGCACAGATACGCAGTATTTT. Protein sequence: CASSYESLSTDTQYF.

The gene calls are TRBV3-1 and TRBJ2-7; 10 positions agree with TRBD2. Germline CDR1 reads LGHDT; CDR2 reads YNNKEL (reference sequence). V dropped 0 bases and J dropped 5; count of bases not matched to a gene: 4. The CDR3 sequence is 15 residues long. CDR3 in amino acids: CASSQEVAGGHEQYF. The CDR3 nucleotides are TGTGCCAGCAGCCAAGAGGTAGCGGGAGGTCACGAGCAGTACTTC.

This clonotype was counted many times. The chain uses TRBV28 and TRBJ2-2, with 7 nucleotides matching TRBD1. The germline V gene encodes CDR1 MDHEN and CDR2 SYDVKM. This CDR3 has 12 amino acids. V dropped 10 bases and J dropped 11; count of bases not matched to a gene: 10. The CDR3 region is CANQDRAKELFF. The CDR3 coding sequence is TGTGCCAACCAAGACAGGGCAAAAGAGCTGTTTTTT.